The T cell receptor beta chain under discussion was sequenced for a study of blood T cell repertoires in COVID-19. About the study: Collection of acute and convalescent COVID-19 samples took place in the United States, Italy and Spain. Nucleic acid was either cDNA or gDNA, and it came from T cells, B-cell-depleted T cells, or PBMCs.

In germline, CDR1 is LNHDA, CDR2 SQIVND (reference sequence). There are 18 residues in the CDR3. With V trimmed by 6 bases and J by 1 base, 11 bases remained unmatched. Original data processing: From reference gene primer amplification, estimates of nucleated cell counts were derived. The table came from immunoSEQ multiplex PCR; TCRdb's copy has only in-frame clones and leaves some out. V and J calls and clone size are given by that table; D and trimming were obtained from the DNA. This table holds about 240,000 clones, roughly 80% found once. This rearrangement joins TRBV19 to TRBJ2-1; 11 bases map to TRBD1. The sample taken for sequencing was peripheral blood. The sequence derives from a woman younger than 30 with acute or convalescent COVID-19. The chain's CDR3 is CASRGQGVRLGSYNEQFF. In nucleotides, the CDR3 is TGTGCCAGTAGGGGACAGGGGGTTCGGTTAGGGTCCTACAATGAGCAGTTCTTC.